Listed below are T cell receptor beta chains from one sample, sequenced in a study of neoadjuvant anti-PD-1 for oral cavity cancer. TCRdb's table, derived via immunoSEQ multiplex PCR, lists solely in-frame clones and lacks some. The table shows fewer than 20,000 clones, with roughly 66% occurring only once. Specimen: PBMCs, collected before nivolumab (anti-PD-1) treatment. The receptors come from a person between 40 and 85 years old with oral cavity squamous cell carcinoma. Both conserved end residues are part of each CDR3. Fields, in order: J gene, V gene, clone size, D gene, CDR3 DNA, CDR3 protein. D genes are given only for firm matches. Clone sizes are given selectively: once, few, many, or a class where the clone is expanded.

TRBJ2-7 | TRBV2 | NA | NA | TGTGCCAGCAAGGATGAGGGACCCGCTTCGCTCGAGCAGTACTTC | CASKDEGPASLEQYF
TRBJ2-1 | TRBV30 | NA | TRBD2 | TGTGCCTGGACCGAAACTAGCGGGAGCTCCTACAATGAGCAGTTCTTC | CAWTETSGSSYNEQFF
TRBJ2-3 | TRBV28 | NA | NA | TGTGCCAGCAGTTCCCGGGAAAGAGATACGCAGTATTTT | CASSSRERDTQYF
TRBJ1-5 | TRBV11-2 | NA | NA | TGTGCCAGCAGCTTAGGCGCAGGGGGCAATCAGCCCCAGCATTTT | CASSLGAGGNQPQHF
TRBJ2-7 | TRBV2 | NA | NA | TGTGCCAGCAGGGGCCTGGGAACAGTCCTTAGGGAGCAGTACTTC | CASRGLGTVLREQYF
TRBJ2-2 | TRBV6-5 | NA | TRBD1 | TGTGCCAGCAGACGACAGGGAATTCCCGGGGAGCTGTTTTTT | CASRRQGIPGELFF
TRBJ2-5 | TRBV11-2 | NA | NA | TGTGCCAGCAGCTTGGGCAGGGCAGAGACCCAGTACTTC | CASSLGRAETQYF
TRBJ1-4 | TRBV29-1 | NA | NA | TGCAGCGTTGAAGATGCCAGGCGGGGAAAACTGTTTTTT | CSVEDARRGKLFF
TRBJ1-2 | TRBV10-3 | NA | NA | TGTGCCATCAGTGAACAGAACTATGGCTACACCTTC | CAISEQNYGYTF
TRBJ2-7 | TRBV28 | NA | TRBD2 | TGTGCCACCTTTTTGACGAGCGGGGCCTACGAGCAGTACTTC | CATFLTSGAYEQYF
TRBJ2-1 | TRBV11-2 | NA | TRBD2 | TGTGCCAGCAGCTTAACTAGCGGCTCCTACAATGAGCAGTTCTTC | CASSLTSGSYNEQFF
TRBJ1-1 | TRBV28 | once | NA | TGTGCCAGCCGCCTTTACACTGAAGCTTTCTTT | CASRLYTEAFF
TRBJ1-5 | TRBV10-3 | NA | NA | TGTGCCATCAGTGAGTCCATGGGGTGGAATCAGCCCCAGCATTTT | CAISESMGWNQPQHF
TRBJ1-2 | TRBV5-1 | NA | NA | TGCGCCAGCTTCCACGGCGATGGATATGGCTACACCTTC | CASFHGDGYGYTF
TRBJ1-1 | TRBV10-3 | few | NA | TGTGCCATCAGTGACAGACCGAACACTGAAGCTTTCTTT | CAISDRPNTEAFF
TRBJ2-7 | TRBV9 | NA | TRBD1 | TGTGCCAGCAGTCTCGCCGGGACAGGGCCGACCTACGAGCAGTACTTC | CASSLAGTGPTYEQYF
TRBJ2-1 | TRBV27 | NA | NA | TGTGCCAGCTCTGAGGGGGGGATGAGCAATGAGCAGTTCTTC | CASSEGGMSNEQFF
TRBJ2-5 | TRBV5-1 | NA | NA | TGCGCCAGCAGTTTCGGTAGTTCTTTGGCAGAGACCCAGTACTTC | CASSFGSSLAETQYF
TRBJ2-7 | TRBV30 | NA | NA | TGTGCCGGGACAAGCGGAGTCTACGAGCAGTACTTC | CAGTSGVYEQYF
TRBJ2-7 | TRBV6-6 | NA | TRBD1 | TGTGCCAGCGGCGGGACAGGGTACTCCTACGAGCAGTACTTC | CASGGTGYSYEQYF
TRBJ1-1 | TRBV6-1 | NA | TRBD1 | TGTGCCACGGGGGGACAGGGGGTAGGCACTGAAGCTTTCTTT | CATGGQGVGTEAFF
TRBJ2-3 | TRBV4-2 | NA | TRBD1 | TGTGCCAGCAGCCAAGAACAGGGGGTGGTCCCAGATACGCAGTATTTT | CASSQEQGVVPDTQYF
TRBJ2-2 | TRBV7-8 | NA | NA | TGTGCCAGCAGCTACGACAGTATGTACACCGGGGAGCTGTTTTTT | CASSYDSMYTGELFF
TRBJ1-1 | TRBV5-4 | NA | NA | TGTGCCAGCAGCCCGGACAGCATGAACACTGAAGCTTTCTTT | CASSPDSMNTEAFF
TRBJ2-2 | TRBV19 | NA | TRBD2 | TGTGCCAGTAAAATAGCGGGAGGTCCCACCGGGGAGCTGTTTTTT | CASKIAGGPTGELFF
TRBJ2-1 | TRBV6-1 | NA | TRBD2 | TGTGCCAGCCAGACCGGGACTAGCGGGAGTAATGAGCAGTTCTTC | CASQTGTSGSNEQFF
TRBJ1-2 | TRBV4-1 | NA | TRBD1 | TGCGCCAGCAGCCAAGTAGACAGGGACTATGGCTACACCTTC | CASSQVDRDYGYTF
TRBJ2-2 | TRBV7-3 | NA | TRBD1 | TGTGCCAGCAGCTTATATACCAGACGACAGGGGCCGAACACCGGGGAGCTGTTTTTT | CASSLYTRRQGPNTGELFF
TRBJ2-3 | TRBV29-1 | once | NA | TGCAGCGTTTCGGGGGCTAGCACAGATACGCAGTATTTT | CSVSGASTDTQYF
TRBJ2-5 | TRBV10-1 | few | NA | TGCGCCAGCAGTGAATCAGGGCGGACCCAGTACTTC | CASSESGRTQYF
TRBJ2-7 | TRBV5-5 | NA | TRBD1 | TGTGCCAGCAGCGCGGACAGGGAGCCCTACGAGCAGTACTTC | CASSADREPYEQYF
TRBJ2-1 | TRBV21-1 | NA | NA | TGTGCCAGCAGCAAAGACTGCCATGAGCAGTTCTTC | CASSKDCHEQFF
TRBJ1-2 | TRBV5-4 | NA | NA | TGTGCCAGCAGCCCCGAGGCAGGGTGGGACTATGGCTACACCTTC | CASSPEAGWDYGYTF
TRBJ2-7 | TRBV5-4 | NA | NA | TGTGCCAGCAGCCTGGACACGCGCTACGAGCAGTACTTC | CASSLDTRYEQYF
TRBJ1-3 | TRBV6-1 | NA | TRBD1 | TGTGCCAGCAGAGAATTCGGGACAGGGTCTGGAAACACCATATATTTT | CASREFGTGSGNTIYF
TRBJ1-2 | TRBV9 | NA | NA | TGTGCCAGCAGCCCAGGAGAGGTTAGGGGGGGCGGCTACACCTTC | CASSPGEVRGGGYTF
TRBJ2-3 | TRBV6-1 | NA | NA | TGTGCCAGCAGTGGCTTTTGGGACGCCCCGCAGTATTTT | CASSGFWDAPQYF
TRBJ2-7 | TRBV27 | NA | NA | TGTGCCAGCAGTCTCAGACAGGCCCCCTACGAGCAGTACTTC | CASSLRQAPYEQYF
TRBJ1-3 | TRBV27 | few | TRBD1 | TGTGCCAGCGGCAGGGGGCCTGGAAACACCATATATTTT | CASGRGPGNTIYF
TRBJ2-2 | TRBV5-1 | NA | TRBD2 | TGCGCCAGCAGCTTTTCGGGAGGGCCAGGCGCCGGGGAGCTGTTTTTT | CASSFSGGPGAGELFF
TRBJ2-3 | TRBV6-5 | NA | NA | TGTGCCAGCAGTTACTCCTTGGCCGGGCGGACAGATACGCAGTATTTT | CASSYSLAGRTDTQYF
TRBJ2-7 | TRBV5-1 | NA | TRBD2 | TGCGCCAGCAGCTTGGCCGGCGCGGGAGGGCCTGACGAGCAGTACTTC | CASSLAGAGGPDEQYF
TRBJ2-3 | TRBV10-3 | NA | NA | TGTGCCATCAAAGGAGGAGATACGCAGTATTTT | CAIKGGDTQYF
TRBJ1-1 | TRBV10-2 | NA | NA | TGCGCCAGCAGTCGGCAGGGGTACGACACTGAAGCTTTCTTT | CASSRQGYDTEAFF
TRBJ1-1 | TRBV19 | NA | NA | TGTGCCAGTAGCAGTCAGAGGAACACTGAAGCTTTCTTT | CASSSQRNTEAFF
TRBJ2-2 | TRBV4-1 | NA | NA | TGCGCCAGCAGCCAGGCACTTAGCGTATATCTTGGGGGGGAGCTGTTTTTT | CASSQALSVYLGGELFF
TRBJ2-2 | TRBV5-8 | NA | NA | TGTGCCAGCAGCTTGGGATTCGGGGCCGGGGAGCTGTTTTTT | CASSLGFGAGELFF
TRBJ2-1 | TRBV30 | NA | NA | TGTGCCTGGAGTCAGGGTTACAATGAGCAGTTCTTC | CAWSQGYNEQFF
TRBJ2-1 | TRBV2 | few | NA | TGTGCCAGCAGCTCATACAATGAGCAGTTCTTC | CASSSYNEQFF